This passage covers 28 T cell receptor beta chains from one sample sequenced in a study of cytomegalovirus exposure and HLA in healthy donors. In the PCR, 60 Vbeta and 13 Jbeta primers were used. The assay was immunoSEQ multiplex PCR, and TCRdb's table has in-frame clones only and misses some. This table holds some 170,000 clones, roughly 79% found once. Input material: PBMCs. The receptor source for this set is a man between 35 and 55 years old in good health and CMV-seropositive.

The chain joins TRBV18 to TRBJ1-2; D perhaps matches TRBD1 (5 bases). V lost 3 bases and J lost 4, with 9 bases in between. Germline values: CDR1 KGHSH, CDR2 LQKENI. CDR3 length equals 13 residues. CDR3 in amino acids: CASSPDTFYGYTF. CDR3 DNA: TGTGCCAGCTCACCGGACACCTTCTATGGCTACACCTTC.

CDR3 loop: CALSLAGEQFF. Here the CDR3 DNA reads TGTGCCTTATCCCTAGCTGGTGAGCAGTTCTTC. The chain links TRBV30 to TRBJ2-1, with D possibly matching TRBD2 (5 bases). The germline CDR1 and CDR2 sequences are GTSNPN and SVGIG (reference sequence). Trimming pared 7 bases from V and 9 bases from J, leaving 13 bases between. The CDR3 totals 11 residues.

This rearrangement joins TRBV7-7 to TRBJ2-5, with TRBD1 matching 9 bases. Germline V lookup: CDR1 SSHAT, CDR2 FNYEAQ (reference sequence). V dropped 5 bases and J dropped 3; count of bases not matched to a gene: 1. The CDR3 sequence is 13 residues long. Written as DNA, the CDR3 is TGTGCCAGCAGCCGGACAGGGGAAGAGACCCAGTACTTC. It encodes CASSRTGEETQYF.

J is TRBJ2-2 and V is TRBV28; 8 nucleotides line up with TRBD1. Germline-derived CDR1 and CDR2 are MDHEN and SYDVKM. The CDR3 is made up of 16 amino acids. With 2 bases clipped from V and 5 bases from J, the junction kept 7 bases outside the gene matches. The DNA of the CDR3 is TGTGCCAGCAGTTTACCGGCAGGGGGCAGAACCGGGGAGCTGTTTTTT. This sequence encodes CASSLPAGGRTGELFF.

The chain uses TRBV10-3 and TRBJ2-2; TRBD1 matches 9 bases. V trimming: 6 bases; J trimming: 4 bases; junction bases outside the gene matches: 9. Germline V gives CDR1 ENHRY, CDR2 SYGVKD. This CDR3 has 16 residues. The CDR3 here is CAIRGSGTGSTGELFF. In nucleotides, the CDR3 is TGTGCCATCAGGGGATCCGGGACAGGGTCCACCGGGGAGCTGTTTTTT.

The rearrangement links TRBV19 to TRBJ1-1, with D unresolved. The CDR3 is 14 residues long. Germline CDR1 LNHDA, CDR2 SQIVND (reference sequence). Deletions cut 5 bases from V and 10 bases from J, with 20 bases between. CDR3 bases: TGTGCCAGTAGTCCTATCGACAACCTCGTAAGAGCTTTCTTT. This gives the protein CASSPIDNLVRAFF.

This clone was seen more than once but under ten times. The J gene is TRBJ1-2, the V gene TRBV18; D gene unclear. The CDR3 length is 15 residues. Per the germline V gene, CDR1 is KGHSH and CDR2 is LQKENI. Trimming shortened V by 2 bases and J by 7 bases, and 17 bases separated the two germline ends. This chain's CDR3 is CASSPSAVEGGGYTF. CDR3 in DNA: TGTGCCAGCTCACCATCCGCGGTGGAGGGAGGTGGCTACACCTTC.

The chain links TRBV5-5 to TRBJ1-3, with D uncertain. The CDR3 spans 14 residues. Trimming pared 2 bases from V and 0 bases from J, leaving 6 bases between. CDR1 is SGHKS and CDR2 is YYEKEE in the germline V gene (reference sequence). This CDR3 is CASSFYGSGNTIYF. The CDR3 nucleotides read TGTGCCAGCAGCTTCTATGGCTCTGGAAACACCATATATTTT.

V and J are TRBV5-4 and TRBJ2-5; 10 bases are shared with TRBD1. CDR3 length equals 14 residues. V lost 4 bases, J lost 4 bases, and 4 bases stayed unmatched. Germline V gene sequence: CDR1 SGHNT, CDR2 YYREEE (reference sequence). CDR3 nucleotides: TGTGCCAGCAGCCTCGGACAGGGGGGAGAGACCCAGTACTTC. The encoded protein is CASSLGQGGETQYF.

This chain links TRBV7-9 with TRBJ2-1, with D perhaps matching TRBD1 (5 bases). The germline gives CDR1 SEHNR, CDR2 FQNEAQ (reference sequence). V was trimmed by 1 base and J by 4 bases, leaving 8 bases between them. This CDR3 spans 14 amino acids. The CDR3 sequence is CASSLEGPYNEQFF. CDR3 coding DNA: TGTGCCAGCAGCTTAGAGGGGCCTTACAATGAGCAGTTCTTC. The entire variable domain, with the rest obtained from reference TRBV7-9 and TRBJ2-1, is as follows: DTGVSQNPRHKITKRGQNVTFRCDPISEHNRLYWYRQTLGQGPEFLTYFQNEAQLEKSRLLSDRFSAERPKGSFSTLEIQRTEQGDSAMYLCASSLEGPYNEQFFGPGTRLTVL.

The chain joins TRBV7-2 to TRBJ1-1, with D possibly TRBD1 on 6 matching bases. Looked up from germline, CDR1 is SGHTA and CDR2 is FQGNSA. This CDR3 is built from 16 residues. Trimming took off 4 bases at V and 1 base at J, with 16 bases between the two ends. For the CDR3, the DNA is TGTGCCAGCAGCTCGGGGGGGCCTCCGGGGAACACTGAAGCTTTCTTT. Amino acids: CASSSGGPPGNTEAFF.

A few counts support this clone. The chain links TRBV5-1 to TRBJ2-5, with a possible D match to TRBD1 (6 bases). V was shortened by 0 bases and J by 1 base, with 13 bases between the two germline ends. The CDR3 totals 16 residues. Germline CDR1 reads SGHRS; CDR2 reads YFSETQ. The CDR3 here is CASSLGTGQPQETQYF. CDR3 bases: TGCGCCAGCAGCTTGGGAACAGGACAGCCCCAAGAGACCCAGTACTTC.

V usage is TRBV5-1 and J usage is TRBJ2-1, with TRBD1 matching 10 bases. After removal of 3 bases from V and 8 bases from J, the junction contained 2 bases not matched to a gene. Germline V CDR1 and CDR2: SGHRS, YFSETQ. The CDR3 is 13 residues long. The CDR3: CASSYGTGDEQFF. DNA for the CDR3: TGCGCCAGCAGCTACGGGACAGGGGATGAGCAGTTCTTC.

The chain is built from TRBV29-1 and TRBJ2-4; tentatively, D is TRBD1 (5 bases). CDR1 is SQVTM and CDR2 is ANQGSEA in the germline V gene. Trimming removed 7 bases at V and 8 bases at J, with 21 bases between. CDR3 length: 14 amino acids. This CDR3 reads CSASVGRDGDIQYF. In DNA form, the CDR3 reads TGCAGCGCCTCCGTGGGCAGGGATGGGGACATTCAGTACTTC.

This clone was observed a few times. V gene TRBV19 combines with J gene TRBJ1-2, with D unresolved. CDR1 is LNHDA, CDR2 SQIVND, per germline (reference sequence). V was cut by 6 bases and J by 10 bases, with 21 bases left in between. This CDR3 has 14 amino acids. The CDR3 bases are TGTGCCAGTAGCAGGTCCGGGATTCAGGTCGCCTACACCTTC. Residues: CASSRSGIQVAYTF.

This sequence joins TRBV19 and TRBJ1-2; 7 nucleotides match TRBD1. J gave up 4 bases and V 5 bases, and 10 bases lay outside the gene matches. CDR1 is LNHDA and CDR2 is SQIVND in the germline V gene (reference sequence). The CDR3 contains 15 residues. The CDR3 nucleotides are TGTGCCAGTAGTCACCCCGGGACAGCCATCTATGGCTACACCTTC. It specifies CASSHPGTAIYGYTF. Drawing the rest from reference TRBV19 and TRBJ1-2, the complete variable domain is DGGITQSPKYLFRKEGQNVTLSCEQNLNHDAMYWYRQDPGQGLRLIYYSQIVNDFQKGDIAEGYSVSREKKESFPLTVTSAQKNPTAFYLCASSHPGTAIYGYTFGSGTRLTVV.

In this sample, this clone turned up once. In DNA form, the CDR3 reads TGTGCCAGCAGCTTGGGCGAGGGAATTGGCGGCTACACCTTC. This codes for CASSLGEGIGGYTF. The J gene is TRBJ1-2, the V gene TRBV5-6; D not certain. Trimming cost V 0 bases and J 8 bases, with 14 bases left between them. This CDR3 region has 14 residues. The germline CDR1 and CDR2 sequences are SGHDT and YYEEEE.

The V gene is TRBV5-1, the J gene TRBJ2-3; 9 bases align to TRBD2. This CDR3 has 16 amino acids. Trimming took 0 bases from V and 5 from J; bases not matched to a gene: 7. Germline CDR1 is SGHRS and CDR2 is YFSETQ. CDR3: CASSLAVSGSIDTQYF. The CDR3 DNA is TGCGCCAGCAGCTTGGCCGTTAGCGGGAGTATAGATACGCAGTATTTT.

This chain joins TRBV19 and TRBJ1-5; D is ambiguous. Germline CDR1 and CDR2: LNHDA and SQIVND (reference sequence). The CDR3 has 14 residues. Trimming took 5 bases from V and 0 from J, leaving 8 bases between them. The chain's CDR3 is CASSPVVSNQPQHF. CDR3 DNA sequence: TGTGCCAGTAGTCCCGTAGTTAGCAATCAGCCCCAGCATTTT.

This clone was picked up a small number of times. V gene TRBV19 combines with J gene TRBJ2-2; D might be TRBD2 (6 bases). The CDR3 runs 16 residues. The germline V gene has CDR1 LNHDA and CDR2 SQIVND (reference sequence). Trimming cost V 4 bases and J 4 bases, with 16 bases left between them. The CDR3 sequence is CASSSALALSTGELFF. CDR3 DNA sequence: TGTGCCAGTAGTAGCGCGCTAGCGTTGAGCACCGGGGAGCTGTTTTTT.

V usage is TRBV27 and J usage is TRBJ1-6; D gene unclear. Germline V gene lookup returns CDR1 MNHEY and CDR2 SMNVEV (reference sequence). V dropped 3 bases and J dropped 10 bases, with 4 bases sitting between them. The CDR3 consists of 11 residues. The CDR3 bases are TGTGCCAGCAGTTTGAGGTCACCCCTCCACTTT. This codes for CASSLRSPLHF.

In its sample, this clone was seen a few times. This chain links TRBV19 with TRBJ2-7; 10 bases fit TRBD1. Germline loops: CDR1 LNHDA, CDR2 SQIVND (reference sequence). J gave up 2 bases and V 3 bases, and 4 bases lay outside the gene matches. The CDR3 extends over 15 amino acids. The CDR3 sequence is CASSIPGQGPYEQYF. CDR3 sequence (DNA): TGTGCCAGTAGTATCCCGGGACAGGGGCCCTACGAGCAGTACTTC.

As regards this clone: The junction departs from the called germline gene at one end, perhaps through a read error. The rearrangement uses TRBV7-9 and TRBJ2-3, with TRBD1 as a possible D gene (5 bases). This CDR3 comprises 16 residues. Germline V lookup: CDR1 SEHNR, CDR2 FQNEAQ (reference sequence). CDR3 amino acids: CSSSRWSAGSTDTQYF. The CDR3 nucleotides read TGTTCCAGCAGCCGATGGTCGGCAGGGAGCACAGATACGCAGTATTTT.

The chain is built from TRBV6-1 and TRBJ1-5; TRBD1 aligns across 7 bases. The germline V gene encodes CDR1 MNHNS and CDR2 SASEGT. V shed 6 bases and J 3 bases; nucleotides not matched to a gene: 5. The CDR3 runs 14 residues. As DNA, the CDR3 is TGTGCCAGCAGCCCGGGACAGCTCAATCAGCCCCAGCATTTT. Encoded protein: CASSPGQLNQPQHF.

The genes are TRBV10-3 and TRBJ1-6; possible D gene TRBD1, 5 bases. CDR1 ENHRY and CDR2 SYGVKD come from the germline V gene. The CDR3 length is 13 residues. V shed 4 bases and J shed 7 bases, with 8 bases lying between them. The DNA of the CDR3 is TGTGCCATCAGTGGGGGGGGGAATTCACCCCTCCACTTT. The encoded protein is CAISGGGNSPLHF.

The chain carries TRBV11-3 and TRBJ2-1; 13 bases are shared with TRBD2. The V gene's germline CDR1 is SGHNT and CDR2 YENEEA. CDR3 length: 16 residues. Unmatched junction bases numbered 6, after V lost 1 base and J lost 9 bases. The CDR3 loop is CASSLGTSGREGEQFF. For the CDR3, the DNA is TGTGCCAGCAGCTTAGGGACTAGCGGGAGAGAGGGTGAGCAGTTCTTC. The full variable domain, completed using reference TRBV11-3 and TRBJ2-1, is EAGVVQSPRYKIIEKKQPVAFWCNPISGHNTLYWYLQNLGQGPELLIRYENEEAVDDSQLPKDRFSAERLKGVDSTLKIQPAELGDSAVYLCASSLGTSGREGEQFFGPGTRLTVL.

V is TRBV28 and J is TRBJ2-3, with 9 bases identical to TRBD1. This CDR3 contains 16 residues. From germline, CDR1 is MDHEN and CDR2 SYDVKM. Germline trimming cut 3 bases from V and 2 bases from J; bases unmatched to any gene: 6. As DNA, the CDR3 is TGTGCCAGCAGTTTGTTGGGACAGGGCCTCACAGATACGCAGTATTTT. It encodes CASSLLGQGLTDTQYF.

As to this clone: At one of its ends the junction is not consistent with the germline gene, which may arise from a read error. The chain uses TRBV9 and TRBJ2-7; D is uncertain. The CDR3 runs 8 residues. Germline V gives CDR1 SGDLS, CDR2 YYNGEE. The CDR3 DNA reads as TGTGCCAGCTACGAGCGGTACTTC. Protein sequence: CASYERYF.